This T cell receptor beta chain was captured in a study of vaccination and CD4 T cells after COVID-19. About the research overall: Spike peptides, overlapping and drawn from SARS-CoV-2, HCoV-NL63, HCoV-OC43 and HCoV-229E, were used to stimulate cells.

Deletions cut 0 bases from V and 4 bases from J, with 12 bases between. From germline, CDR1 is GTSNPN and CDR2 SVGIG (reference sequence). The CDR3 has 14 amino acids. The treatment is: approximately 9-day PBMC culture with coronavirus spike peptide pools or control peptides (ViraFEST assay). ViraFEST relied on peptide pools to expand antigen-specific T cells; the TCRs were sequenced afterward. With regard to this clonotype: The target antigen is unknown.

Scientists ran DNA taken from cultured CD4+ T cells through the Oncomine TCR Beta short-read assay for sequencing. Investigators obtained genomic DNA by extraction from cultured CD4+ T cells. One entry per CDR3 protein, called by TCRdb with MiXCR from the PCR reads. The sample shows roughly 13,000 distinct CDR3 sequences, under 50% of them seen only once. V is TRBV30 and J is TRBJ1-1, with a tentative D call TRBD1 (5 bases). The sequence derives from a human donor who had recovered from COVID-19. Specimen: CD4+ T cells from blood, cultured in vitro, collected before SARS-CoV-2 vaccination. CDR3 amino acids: CAWSVGPGGTEAFF. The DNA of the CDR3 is TGTGCCTGGAGTGTAGGCCCGGGGGGCACTGAAGCTTTCTTT.